These T cell receptor beta chains were read from a single sample in a study of T cells in Graves' hyperthyroidism and ophthalmopathy. TCRdb re-derived calls from the multiplex PCR reads in MiXCR, one entry per CDR3 protein. The repertoire holds 300,000 to 450,000 distinct CDR3 sequences, 20% to 30% seen once, with around 70% in the top ten. The material sequenced was blood. These receptors were taken from a man aged 50 to 60 with Graves' hyperthyroidism. The CDR3 runs from the conserved cysteine through the conserved F or W. Fields, in order: D gene, clone size, V gene, J gene, CDR3 DNA, CDR3 protein. A D gene is named only where the DNA matches it firmly. Only part of the rows carry a size: once, few, many, or a class if the clone is expanded.

>TRBD1|-|TRBV12-3/TRBV12-4|TRBJ1-5
TGTGCCAGCAGTTGGACAGGGGGCAGTCAGCCCCAGCATTTT
CASSWTGGSQPQHF
>-|-|TRBV6-1|TRBJ2-3
TGTGCCAGCAGCCTCCCGGCGACAGATACGCAGTATTTT
CASSLPATDTQYF
>TRBD1|few|TRBV4-1|TRBJ1-2
TGCGCCAGCAGCCAAGAAACGGGACAGGGCGATGGCTACACCTTC
CASSQETGQGDGYTF
>-|few|TRBV20-1|TRBJ2-7
TGCAGTGCTAGAGACGGAGCCTACGAGCAGTACTTC
CSARDGAYEQYF
>TRBD1|-|TRBV12-5|TRBJ1-1
TGTGCTAGTGGTTTGATACTAAACAGGGGGATGAACACTGAAGCTTTCTTT
CASGLILNRGMNTEAFF
>TRBD1|many|TRBV6-1|TRBJ1-1
TGTGCCAGCAGTCCAACGCGGTCAGGGGGCTTGAACACTGAAGCTTTCTTT
CASSPTRSGGLNTEAFF
>-|-|TRBV12-3/TRBV12-4|TRBJ2-3
TGTGCCAGCAGTTTAACGACGGAAGCGCAGTATTTT
CASSLTTEAQYF
>TRBD2|-|TRBV11-2|TRBJ2-1
TGTGCCAGCAGCCCCTACCTAGCGGGAGTATACAATGAGCAGTTCTTC
CASSPYLAGVYNEQFF
>-|few|TRBV18|TRBJ1-1
TGTGCCAGCTCACTGGACAGAGATGAAGCTTTCTTT
CASSLDRDEAFF
>-|-|TRBV29-1|TRBJ1-2
TGCAGCGTTGGATCTTTCTATGGCTACACCTTC
CSVGSFYGYTF
>TRBD2|few|TRBV7-3|TRBJ2-5
TGTGCCAGCAGCCCAGGTAGCGGGAGGCTTGAGACCCAGTACTTC
CASSPGSGRLETQYF
>TRBD2|-|TRBV5-6|TRBJ2-3
TGTGCCAGCAGCTTGAGACTAGCGGAGTACACAGATACGCAGTATTTT
CASSLRLAEYTDTQYF
>TRBD1|-|TRBV12-3/TRBV12-4|TRBJ2-2
TGTGCCAGCAGTCGGGACAGGGGAGCCACCGGGGAGCTGTTTTTT
CASSRDRGATGELFF
>-|-|TRBV11-2|TRBJ2-2
TGTGCCAGCAGCCAGCATACGAACACCGGGGAGCTGTTTTTT
CASSQHTNTGELFF
>-|-|TRBV20-1|TRBJ2-5
TGCAGTGCGGACGGAAAGGAGGGGGGTCAAGAGACCCAGTACTTC
CSADGKEGGQETQYF
>TRBD1|-|TRBV6-2/TRBV6-3|TRBJ1-5
TGTGCCAGCAGTCAAGACAGGGATCGGCCCCAGCATTTT
CASSQDRDRPQHF
>-|many|TRBV27|TRBJ1-1
TGTGCCACCCAGCCACTATCGGGACACCCTTTTGAGGAGACTGAAGCTTTCTTT
CATQPLSGHPFEETEAFF
>TRBD1|many|TRBV7-3|TRBJ2-3
TGTGCCAGCAGCTCTCCGGGACAGAACACAGATACGCAGTATTTT
CASSSPGQNTDTQYF
>TRBD1|few|TRBV7-2|TRBJ1-2
TGTGCCAGCAGCCCAGCGGGGACAGAGTATGGCTACACCTTC
CASSPAGTEYGYTF
>TRBD2|many|TRBV5-1|TRBJ2-3
TGCGCCAGCAGCTTGGGGGGTCTAGCGGGAGCAGGAGATACGCAGTATTTT
CASSLGGLAGAGDTQYF
>TRBD1|many|TRBV28|TRBJ2-1
TGTGCCAGCAGCTTACAGGGGCCGTCGAAGCAGTTCTTC
CASSLQGPSKQFF
>TRBD2|few|TRBV5-4|TRBJ2-2
TGTGCCAGCAGCCCGGGACTAGCGGGAAGGGTCGGGGAGCTGTTTTTT
CASSPGLAGRVGELFF
>-|-|TRBV28|TRBJ2-5
TGTGCCAGCAGTTCGAGGGGAGGATTTGAAGAGACCCAGTACTTC
CASSSRGGFEETQYF
>-|-|TRBV7-3|TRBJ2-4
TGTGCCAGCAGCTCCGGAGCCAAAAACATTCAGTACTTC
CASSSGAKNIQYF
>TRBD2|-|TRBV27|TRBJ2-7
TGTGCCAGCAGTTTATCGCTAACACTAGCGGGAGCGAGAGAGCAGTACTTC
CASSLSLTLAGAREQYF
>TRBD1|many|TRBV12-3/TRBV12-4|TRBJ2-7
TGTGCCAGCACCCCAGGGCAGGGGGCTTACGAGCAGTACTTC
CASTPGQGAYEQYF
>TRBD1|few|TRBV6-1|TRBJ1-2
TGTGCCACAAACAGGGGGCTGGACTATGGCTACACCTTC
CATNRGLDYGYTF
>TRBD1|few|TRBV20-1|TRBJ1-1
TGCAGTGCCCGACTGGGACAGGATAGGACATTGAACACTGAAGCTTTCTTT
CSARLGQDRTLNTEAFF
>-|-|TRBV12-5|TRBJ2-3
TGTGCTAGTGGTTTGGTATTGGATACGCAGTATTTT
CASGLVLDTQYF
>TRBD1|many|TRBV12-3/TRBV12-4|TRBJ2-7
TGTGCCAGCAGTTTCACCGGACAGGGGGCTGACGAGCAGTACTTC
CASSFTGQGADEQYF
>-|many|TRBV28|TRBJ1-2
TGTGCCAGCAGGATAGGGGGATTCCACTATGGCTACACCTTC
CASRIGGFHYGYTF
>TRBD1|-|TRBV27|TRBJ2-2
TGTGCCAGCGGAACCGCGACAGGGATCACCGGGGAGCTGTTTTTT
CASGTATGITGELFF
>TRBD2|-|TRBV20-1|TRBJ2-2
TGCAGTGCTAGAGCCTTAGGGGCGGGAGGGCATACCGGGGAGCTGTTTTTT
CSARALGAGGHTGELFF
>TRBD1|many|TRBV4-1|TRBJ1-1
TGCGCCAGCAGCCAAGAGACAGGGTACACTGAAGCTTTCTTT
CASSQETGYTEAFF
>-|-|TRBV7-6|TRBJ1-3
TGTGCCAGCAGCCCCGGAACTGGAGACACCATATATTTT
CASSPGTGDTIYF
>-|few|TRBV5-1|TRBJ1-6
TGCGCCAGCAGCTTGACCCGGGACGGTTCACCCCTCCACTTT
CASSLTRDGSPLHF
>-|few|TRBV6-1|TRBJ1-5
TGTGCCAGCAGTTATGACATCTATAGCAATCAGCCCCAGCATTTT
CASSYDIYSNQPQHF
>-|-|TRBV11-2|TRBJ2-1
TGTGCCAGCAGCTTAGATCCGCCGGGCAATGAGCAGTTCTTC
CASSLDPPGNEQFF
>TRBD1|-|TRBV2|TRBJ2-3
TGTGCCAGCAGTCAGACAGGGGCTGGGTCAGATACGCAGTATTTT
CASSQTGAGSDTQYF
>-|-|TRBV9|TRBJ2-3
TGTGCCAGCAGCGCCTGGGCCGGGGGTACAGATACGCAGTATTTT
CASSAWAGGTDTQYF
>TRBD1|few|TRBV7-9|TRBJ2-1
TGTGCCAGCAGCTTAGGGTCAGGGACAGCTGAGCAGTTCTTC
CASSLGSGTAEQFF
>TRBD2|-|TRBV28|TRBJ2-7
TGTGCCAGCAGGACCCCCGCTAGCGGGAGTCACGAGCAGTACTTC
CASRTPASGSHEQYF
>-|-|TRBV20-1|TRBJ2-3
TGCAGTGCTAGGTCTACCAGTTTAGGAGATACGCAGTATTTT
CSARSTSLGDTQYF
>-|-|TRBV7-6|TRBJ2-2
TGTGCCAGCAGCCCACAAGGGTCCACCGGGGAGCTGTTTTTT
CASSPQGSTGELFF
>-|many|TRBV27|TRBJ2-3
TGTGCCAGCAGTAGAGAGGGGGCAGATACGCAGTATTTT
CASSREGADTQYF
>-|few|TRBV3-1|TRBJ2-1
TGTGCCAGCAGCCGGATAGTTGGAGAGCAGTTCTTC
CASSRIVGEQFF
>-|-|TRBV12-3/TRBV12-4|TRBJ2-2
TGTGCCAGCAGTTTGTCCCTCACCGGGGAGCTGTTTTTT
CASSLSLTGELFF
>-|-|TRBV19|TRBJ1-2
TGTGCCAGTAGTATGCGACAGGTAGAAGGCTACACCTTC
CASSMRQVEGYTF
>-|many|TRBV18|TRBJ1-1
TGTGCCAGCTCACCAAATTGGCTCACTGAAGCTTTCTTT
CASSPNWLTEAFF